Presented here are 27 T cell receptor beta chains from one specimen sequenced in a study of metastatic and nonmetastatic thyroid tumors. With MiXCR, TCRdb called clones anew from the PCR reads. The sample records more than 15,000 clones, 25% to 30% being singletons. None of the patients had undergone any treatment ahead of thyroid surgery. Source material: tumor tissue. These receptors originate from a male donor with papillary thyroid cancer or a benign thyroid nodule (not recorded which). Some clones in this sample may be carry-over from other donors' samples.

The rearrangement uses TRBV5-1 and TRBJ1-2; tentatively, D is TRBD1 (5 bases). The CDR3 sequence is 17 residues long. V was shortened by 0 bases and J by 7 bases, with 22 bases between the two germline ends. Per the germline V gene, CDR1 is SGHRS and CDR2 is YFSETQ. CDR3: CASSLAWGGAYFGGYTF. In DNA form, the CDR3 reads TGCGCCAGCAGCTTGGCCTGGGGCGGAGCCTACTTCGGTGGCTACACCTTC.

This clone counts as medium-sized. The V gene is TRBV2, the J gene TRBJ2-3, with 7 bases matching TRBD1. Germline CDR1 is SNHLY and CDR2 is FYNNEI. The CDR3 loop spans 14 amino acids. V shed 8 bases, J shed 9 bases, and the junction held 14 bases outside the gene matches. CDR3 sequence reads: CASHRGTQQITQYF. In DNA form, the CDR3 reads TGTGCCAGCCACAGGGGAACCCAACAGATAACGCAGTATTTT.

By proportion, this clone is medium-sized. The CDR3 DNA reads TGCGCCAGCAGCTCCCGGACTACAGGATTCTACGAGCAGTACTTC. Protein product: CASSSRTTGFYEQYF. V gene TRBV5-1 combines with J gene TRBJ2-7; possibly TRBD2 for D (6 bases). Between the trimmed V and J ends, which lost 3 bases and 3 bases, there was a span of 16 bases. Germline V gives CDR1 SGHRS, CDR2 YFSETQ. The CDR3 sequence is 15 residues long.

To note about this clone: One end of the junction is discordant with germline, which a read error may explain. The V and J genes are TRBV14 and TRBJ1-2, with TRBD1 identical over 8 bases. Per germline, CDR1 SGHDN and CDR2 FVKESK. This CDR3 region has 15 residues. The CDR3 protein is CASSEEETGVNGYTF. DNA for the CDR3: TGTGCCAGCAGCGAAGAAGAGACAGGGGTCAATGGCTACACCTTC.

This clone was observed a handful of times. The rearrangement uses TRBV28 and TRBJ2-7, with a tentative D call TRBD1 (5 bases). With 3 bases removed from V and 4 bases from J, the gap between germline ends came to 7 bases. Germline-derived CDR1 and CDR2 are MDHEN and SYDVKM. The length of the CDR3 is 12 residues. CDR3 sequence (DNA): TGTGCCAGCAGTTTCAGGGATTACGAGCAGTACTTC. Translated: CASSFRDYEQYF.

This clone was seen a handful of times. The V and J genes are TRBV5-1 and TRBJ2-7; TRBD1 is a possible D gene (6 bases). Between the trimmed V and J ends, which lost 2 bases and 3 bases, there was a span of 12 bases. The germline V gene has CDR1 SGHRS and CDR2 YFSETQ. The CDR3 runs 14 residues. The CDR3 loop reads CASSLGGGNYEQYF. CDR3 DNA: TGCGCCAGCAGCTTAGGGGGTGGAAACTACGAGCAGTACTTC.

This clone was counted between two and nine times. The CDR3: CASSPPVCKQYF. The CDR3 nucleotides are TGTGCCAGTAGTCCCCCCGTGTGCAAGCAGTACTTC. The genes are TRBV19 and TRBJ2-7; D is ambiguous. Trimming pared 5 bases from V and 8 bases from J, leaving 13 bases between. The CDR3 consists of 12 residues. CDR1 is LNHDA and CDR2 is SQIVND in the germline V gene (reference sequence).

This chain's CDR3 is CASSYGTSGNEQFF. The CDR3 bases are TGTGCCAGCAGTTACGGGACTAGCGGCAATGAGCAGTTCTTC. The V and J genes are TRBV6-2 or TRBV6-3 and TRBJ2-1; 11 bases line up with TRBD2. V was pared by 2 bases and J by 6 bases, with 0 bases of the junction left unmatched. CDR3 length: 14 amino acids. In germline, CDR1 is MNHEY, CDR2 SVGEGT.

By sample fraction, this clone is medium-sized (0.01 to 0.1%). The chain links TRBV4-3 to TRBJ1-2; D call uncertain. Germline V gene sequence: CDR1 LGHNA, CDR2 YSLEER. The ends were cut back, 4 bases at V and 3 bases at J, with 21 bases in the middle. This CDR3 spans 17 amino acids. For the CDR3, the DNA is TGCGCCAGCAGCCCGAACTGGAGTGGCGGACTGTACTATGGCTACACCTTC. This codes for CASSPNWSGGLYYGYTF.

The sample holds many counts of this clone. The J gene is TRBJ2-7, the V gene TRBV6-1; 7 bases agree with TRBD2. V lost 11 bases, J lost 3 bases, and 7 bases stayed unmatched. The CDR3 contains 12 residues. The germline V gene encodes CDR1 MNHNS and CDR2 SASEGT. As DNA, the CDR3 is TGTGCCTCGTCCGGGGGGATCTACGAGCAGTACTTC. This sequence encodes CASSGGIYEQYF.

This clone has a handful of counts. V gene TRBV6-4 combines with J gene TRBJ1-6, with D perhaps matching TRBD1 (5 bases). Trimming cost V 6 bases and J 7 bases, with 10 bases left between them. The CDR3 has 13 residues. Germline V lookup: CDR1 MRHNA, CDR2 SNTAGT. The CDR3 DNA sequence: TGTGCCAGCAGCCTACAGGAGAATTCACCCCTCCACTTT. Amino acids: CASSLQENSPLHF.

A few counts support this clone. The chain employs TRBV6-4 and TRBJ2-1; maybe TRBD1 (5 bases). This CDR3 is 14 amino acids long. Germline V gene sequence: CDR1 MRHNA, CDR2 SNTAGT. Between the trimmed V and J ends, which lost 0 bases and 8 bases, there was a span of 11 bases. CDR3 coding DNA: TGTGCCAGCAGTGACTCGAAAGGGGTCGATGAGCAGTTCTTC. Translating gives CASSDSKGVDEQFF.

V and J are TRBV20-1 and TRBJ2-7; 10 bases line up with TRBD1. J was trimmed by 1 base and V by 3 bases; bases with no gene match: 3. This CDR3 comprises 14 residues. Per the germline V gene, CDR1 is DFQATT and CDR2 is SNEGSKA (reference sequence). The CDR3 here is CSARDRGLSYEQYF. CDR3 in DNA: TGCAGTGCTAGGGACAGGGGGTTGTCCTACGAGCAGTACTTC.

The chain combines TRBV11-2 with TRBJ2-7; D is unresolved. This CDR3 spans 16 amino acids. Trimming removed 2 bases at V and 5 bases at J, with 19 bases between. Germline V lookup: CDR1 SGHAT, CDR2 FQNNGV. The CDR3 reads CASSLYGRPATDEQYF. CDR3 nucleotides: TGTGCCAGCAGCTTATATGGAAGGCCAGCGACGGACGAGCAGTACTTC.

This clone appeared many times. CDR3 residues: CASSQGRDVYEQYF. The CDR3 nucleotides read TGTGCCAGCAGCCAAGGTCGAGACGTCTACGAGCAGTACTTC. The V gene is TRBV14, the J gene TRBJ2-7; D remains unclear. Germline loops: CDR1 SGHDN, CDR2 FVKESK. The CDR3 extends over 14 amino acids. V was cut by 1 base and J by 3 bases, with 10 bases left in between.

The chain joins TRBV20-1 to TRBJ2-3, with D maybe TRBD2 (5 bases). V was clipped by 6 bases and J by 2 bases, with 15 bases between them. Germline values: CDR1 DFQATT, CDR2 SNEGSKA (reference sequence). The CDR3 is 14 amino acids. CDR3 residues: CSATQAEITDTQYF. CDR3 sequence (DNA): TGCAGTGCAACCCAAGCGGAGATCACAGATACGCAGTATTTT.

There are many counts of this clone. This chain joins TRBV29-1 and TRBJ2-1; TRBD2 agrees at 7 bases. Losses at the gene ends were 4 bases for V and 1 base for J; bases not matched to a gene: 7. Per germline, CDR1 SQVTM and CDR2 ANQGSEA. The CDR3 totals 15 residues. As DNA, the CDR3 is TGCAGCGTTGCGGCTCCGCGGGAGTCCTACAATGAGCAGTTCTTC. Protein product: CSVAAPRESYNEQFF.

Many counts were recorded for this clone. This chain's CDR3 is CASSSLYEAFF. In DNA, the CDR3 is TGTGCCAGCAGCTCATTATACGAAGCTTTCTTT. The chain combines TRBV5-6 with TRBJ1-1, with D hard to call. This CDR3 has 11 amino acids. V was cut by 3 bases and J by 8 bases, with 8 bases left in between. Germline CDR1 reads SGHDT; CDR2 reads YYEEEE.

The chain is built from TRBV4-2 and TRBJ2-7; maybe TRBD2 (6 bases). The CDR3 has 16 amino acids. Trimming pared 4 bases from V and 0 bases from J, leaving 16 bases between. Germline loops: CDR1 LGHNA, CDR2 YNFKEQ. The CDR3 sequence: CASSRNSGLSSYEQYF. The CDR3 coding sequence is TGTGCCAGCAGCCGGAATAGCGGCTTAAGCTCCTACGAGCAGTACTTC.

This clone is classed as medium-sized. This sequence joins TRBV20-1 and TRBJ1-5; D call uncertain. Trimming cost V 0 bases and J 5 bases, with 2 bases left between them. CDR1 is DFQATT and CDR2 is SNEGSKA in the germline V gene (reference sequence). The CDR3 has 11 amino acids. The CDR3 DNA is TGCAGTGCTAGAGATCATCAGCCCCAGCATTTT. It is translated as CSARDHQPQHF.

This clone was detected many times. V gene TRBV11-2 combines with J gene TRBJ2-5, with 7 bases that match TRBD1. The ends lost 8 bases at V and 5 bases at J; junction bases unmatched: 23. The CDR3 spans 18 residues. Germline values: CDR1 SGHAT, CDR2 FQNNGV. CDR3 protein: CASRPVLRQGPRWETQYF. CDR3 in DNA: TGTGCCAGCCGCCCCGTTTTGAGACAGGGACCTAGGTGGGAGACCCAGTACTTC. The full variable domain, rest sourced from reference TRBV11-2 and TRBJ2-5, is EAGVAQSPRYKIIEKRQSVAFWCNPISGHATLYWYQQILGQGPKLLIQFQNNGVVDDSQLPKDRFSAERLKGVDSTLKIQPAKLEDSAVYLCASRPVLRQGPRWETQYFGPGTRLLVL.

This clone is medium-sized in the sample. The chain combines TRBV7-9 with TRBJ2-7, with 7 bases fitting TRBD1. This CDR3 has 16 amino acids. Losses at the gene ends were 5 bases for V and 3 bases for J; bases not matched to a gene: 13. Germline loops: CDR1 SEHNR, CDR2 FQNEAQ (reference sequence). The CDR3 DNA follows: TGTGCCAGCAGCAAAATGGGCCGACAGGGAGTCTACGAGCAGTACTTC. Encoded protein: CASSKMGRQGVYEQYF. The complete variable domain, with remaining parts taken from reference TRBV7-9 and TRBJ2-7, reads DTGVSQNPRHKITKRGQNVTFRCDPISEHNRLYWYRQTLGQGPEFLTYFQNEAQLEKSRLLSDRFSAERPKGSFSTLEIQRTEQGDSAMYLCASSKMGRQGVYEQYFGPGTRLTVT.

This clone was seen at least ten times. This rearrangement joins TRBV7-9 to TRBJ2-5, with D possibly being TRBD2 (5 bases). Germline V gene lookup returns CDR1 SEHNR and CDR2 FQNEAQ (reference sequence). V dropped 4 bases and J dropped 6 bases, with 21 bases sitting between them. This CDR3 is 16 amino acids long. The CDR3 region is CASSSSVRDPVKTQYF. The CDR3 region has the DNA TGTGCCAGCAGCTCCAGCGTCCGGGATCCGGTTAAGACCCAGTACTTC.

This clone is classed as medium-sized. V usage is TRBV11-2 and J usage is TRBJ2-2, with TRBD2 identical over 7 bases. Trimming cost V 0 bases and J 4 bases; bases outside gene matches: 5. CDR3 size: 16 residues. The germline CDR1 and CDR2 sequences are SGHAT and FQNNGV. CDR3 nucleotides: TGTGCCAGCAGCTTAGATCGGGCGGGAGTCACCGGGGAGCTGTTTTTT. Its protein product is CASSLDRAGVTGELFF.

Concerning this clone: It is likely a read error, because the conserved phenylalanine at the end of the CDR3 is missing. The V call is TRBV9, the J call TRBJ2-3, with 8 bases that match TRBD2. Unmatched junction bases numbered 10, after V lost 4 bases and J lost 0 bases. The CDR3 runs to 17 residues. Germline CDR1 reads SGDLS; CDR2 reads YYNGEE. The CDR3 reads CASSLSGGQSSTDTQYL. The DNA for the CDR3 is TGTGCCAGCAGCTTAAGCGGGGGACAATCTAGCACAGATACGCAGTATTTG.

V is TRBV5-5 and J is TRBJ1-5; D is undetermined. Trimming removed 2 bases at V and 8 bases at J, with 17 bases between. This CDR3 has 15 amino acids. Germline CDR1 is SGHKS and CDR2 is YYEKEE (reference sequence). CDR3 sequence reads: CASSFTPWSEEPQHF. The CDR3 DNA sequence: TGTGCCAGCAGCTTTACCCCATGGTCGGAGGAGCCCCAGCATTTT.

Only a few counts were recorded for this clone. The V and J genes are TRBV6-1 and TRBJ1-1; no definite D call. This CDR3 is built from 13 residues. CDR1 and CDR2 (germline): MNHNS, SASEGT. V was shortened by 8 bases and J by 5 bases, with 15 bases between the two germline ends. CDR3 residues: CASYRPSGTEAFF. The CDR3 bases are TGTGCCAGCTATCGACCATCTGGGACTGAAGCTTTCTTT.